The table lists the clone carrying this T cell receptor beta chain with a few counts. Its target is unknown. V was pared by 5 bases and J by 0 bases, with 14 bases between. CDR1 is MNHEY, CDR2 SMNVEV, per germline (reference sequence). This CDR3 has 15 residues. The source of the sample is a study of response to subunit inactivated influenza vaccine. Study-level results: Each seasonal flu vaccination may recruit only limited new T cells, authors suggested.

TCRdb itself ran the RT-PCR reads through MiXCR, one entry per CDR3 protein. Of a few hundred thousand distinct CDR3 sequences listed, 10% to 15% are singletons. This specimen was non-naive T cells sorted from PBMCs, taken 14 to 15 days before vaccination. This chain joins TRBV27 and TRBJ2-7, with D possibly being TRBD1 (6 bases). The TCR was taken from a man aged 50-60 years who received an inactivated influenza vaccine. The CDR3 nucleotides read TGTGCCAGCAGTGGACAGTCTTTTAGCTCCTACGAGCAGTACTTC. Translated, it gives CASSGQSFSSYEQYF.